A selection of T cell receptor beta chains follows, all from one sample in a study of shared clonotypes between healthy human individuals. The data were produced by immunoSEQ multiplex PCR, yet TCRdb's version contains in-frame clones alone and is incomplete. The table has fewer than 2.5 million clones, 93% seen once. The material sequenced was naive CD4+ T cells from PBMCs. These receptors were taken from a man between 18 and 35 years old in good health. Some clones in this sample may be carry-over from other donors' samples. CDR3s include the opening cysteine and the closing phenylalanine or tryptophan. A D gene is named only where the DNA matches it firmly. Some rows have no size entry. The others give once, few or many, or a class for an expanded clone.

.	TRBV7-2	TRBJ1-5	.	CASSLRGAGNQPQHF	TGTGCCAGCAGCTTACGTGGGGCAGGGAATCAGCCCCAGCATTTT
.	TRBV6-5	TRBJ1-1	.	CASSYTRTTRGTEAFF	TGTGCCAGCAGTTACACGAGGACCACCCGCGGCACTGAAGCTTTCTTT
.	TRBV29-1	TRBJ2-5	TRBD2	CSVITRTSGRPSQETQYF	TGCAGCGTTATAACCCGGACTAGCGGGAGACCAAGCCAAGAGACCCAGTACTTC
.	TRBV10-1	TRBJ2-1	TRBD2	CASSTSSGRAFNEQFF	TGCGCCAGCAGTACGTCTAGCGGGAGGGCCTTCAATGAGCAGTTCTTC
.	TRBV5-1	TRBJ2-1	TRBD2	CASSFLAGGPPEQFF	TGCGCCAGCAGCTTTCTAGCGGGAGGGCCACCTGAGCAGTTCTTC
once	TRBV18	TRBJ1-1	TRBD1	CASSPKDRGHTEAFF	TGTGCCAGCTCACCGAAGGACAGGGGTCACACTGAAGCTTTCTTT
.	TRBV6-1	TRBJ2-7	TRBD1	CASIPRGQGYEQYF	TGTGCCAGCATCCCGAGGGGACAGGGCTACGAGCAGTACTTC
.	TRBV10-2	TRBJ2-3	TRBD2	CASSVSGNLDTQYF	TGCGCCAGCAGTGTTAGCGGGAATCTTGATACGCAGTATTTT
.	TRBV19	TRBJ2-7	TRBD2	CASSSSGGRRTYEQYF	TGTGCCAGTAGTTCTAGCGGGGGCAGACGGACCTACGAGCAGTACTTC
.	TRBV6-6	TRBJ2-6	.	CASSPLGAGANVLTF	TGTGCCAGCAGCCCGCTCGGGGCTGGGGCCAACGTCCTGACTTTC
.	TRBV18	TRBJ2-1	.	CASSPPRFTSDEQFF	TGTGCCAGCTCACCACCGAGGTTCACGAGCGATGAGCAGTTCTTC
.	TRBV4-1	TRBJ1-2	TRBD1	CASSQPDRANYGYTF	TGCGCCAGCAGCCAACCAGACAGGGCTAACTATGGCTACACCTTC
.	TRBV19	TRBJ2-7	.	CASSRLGGAYEQYF	TGTGCCAGTAGTAGGTTAGGGGGAGCCTACGAGCAGTACTTC
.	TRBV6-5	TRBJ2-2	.	CASSYAGRANTGELFF	TGTGCCAGCAGTTACGCGGGGCGGGCGAACACCGGGGAGCTGTTTTTT
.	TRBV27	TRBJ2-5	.	CASRDPRAARETQYF	TGTGCCAGCAGAGACCCCCGGGCTGCGAGGGAGACCCAGTACTTC
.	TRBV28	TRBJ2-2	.	CASSLGVGELFF	TGTGCCAGCAGCCTAGGGGTCGGGGAGCTGTTTTTT
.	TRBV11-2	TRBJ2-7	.	CASSPRARTDIYEQYF	TGTGCCAGCAGCCCAAGGGCTCGGACGGATATCTACGAGCAGTACTTC
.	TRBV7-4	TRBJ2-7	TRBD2	CASGGLLLDEQYF	TGTGCCAGCGGGGGACTACTACTCGACGAGCAGTACTTC
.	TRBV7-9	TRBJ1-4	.	CASARGEKLFF	TGTGCCAGCGCTCGGGGGGAAAAACTGTTTTTT
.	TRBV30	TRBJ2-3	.	CAWGWTDTQYF	TGTGCCTGGGGGTGGACAGATACGCAGTATTTT
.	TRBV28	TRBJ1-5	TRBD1	CASSLRTGGSNQPQHF	TGTGCCAGCAGCCTCCGGACAGGGGGATCCAATCAGCCCCAGCATTTT
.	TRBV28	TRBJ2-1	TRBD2	CASSFIAGNPFGNEQFF	TGTGCCAGCAGTTTTATAGCGGGCAATCCCTTTGGAAATGAGCAGTTCTTC
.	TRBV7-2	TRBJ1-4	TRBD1	CASTPSGTGFESEKLFF	TGTGCCAGCACCCCTTCGGGGACAGGGTTTGAAAGTGAAAAACTGTTTTTT
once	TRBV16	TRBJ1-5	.	CASSPKTTILSNQPQHF	TGTGCCAGCAGCCCAAAGACAACTATCCTTAGCAATCAGCCCCAGCATTTT
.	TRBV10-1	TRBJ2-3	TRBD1	CASSGGQGGTDTQYF	TGCGCCAGCAGTGGGGGACAGGGAGGCACAGATACGCAGTATTTT
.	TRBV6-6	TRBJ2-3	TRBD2	CAIRSGSTDTQYF	TGTGCCATCCGTAGCGGGAGCACAGATACGCAGTATTTT
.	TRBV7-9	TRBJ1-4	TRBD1	CASSLGGTEKLFF	TGTGCCAGCAGCCTAGGGGGCACGGAAAAACTGTTTTTT
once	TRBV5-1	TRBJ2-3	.	CASSLLRGTDTQYF	TGCGCCAGCAGCTTGCTCAGGGGCACAGATACGCAGTATTTT
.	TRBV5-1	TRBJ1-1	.	CASSSLGPPSTEAFF	TGCGCCAGCAGCTCCCTGGGACCCCCGAGCACTGAAGCTTTCTTT
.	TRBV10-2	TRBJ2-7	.	CASWSYEQYF	TGCGCCAGCTGGTCATACGAGCAGTACTTC
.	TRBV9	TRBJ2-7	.	CASSVGGFSYEQYF	TGTGCCAGCAGCGTAGGCGGGTTCTCCTACGAGCAGTACTTC
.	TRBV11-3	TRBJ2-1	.	CASSSPLTNGDNEQFF	TGTGCCAGCAGCTCCCCCCTCACCAATGGGGACAATGAGCAGTTCTTC
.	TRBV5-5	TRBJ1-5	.	CASLLAPGNQPQHF	TGTGCCAGCTTATTGGCTCCGGGCAATCAGCCCCAGCATTTT
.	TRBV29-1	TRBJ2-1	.	CSVGLVRDEQFF	TGCAGCGTTGGACTGGTTAGGGATGAGCAGTTCTTC
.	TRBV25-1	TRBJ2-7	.	CASSEIWYEQYF	TGTGCCAGCAGTGAAATCTGGTACGAGCAGTACTTC
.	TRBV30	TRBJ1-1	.	CAWSQQAALEAFF	TGTGCCTGGAGCCAACAGGCGGCCCTTGAAGCTTTCTTT
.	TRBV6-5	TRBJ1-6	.	CASRPGLGGSPLHF	TGTGCCAGCAGGCCCGGACTGGGGGGATCACCCCTCCACTTT
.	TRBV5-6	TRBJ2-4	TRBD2	CASSRGPSGRAGKNIQYF	TGTGCCAGCAGTCGCGGCCCTAGCGGGAGGGCTGGCAAAAACATTCAGTACTTC
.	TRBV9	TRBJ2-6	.	CASSADGDSGANVLTF	TGTGCCAGCAGCGCCGACGGTGACTCTGGGGCCAACGTCCTGACTTTC
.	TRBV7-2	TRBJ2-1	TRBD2	CASSWIAGEQFF	TGTGCCAGCAGCTGGATAGCGGGAGAGCAGTTCTTC
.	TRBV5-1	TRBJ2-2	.	CASSLYTNTGELFF	TGCGCCAGCAGCTTGTATACGAACACCGGGGAGCTGTTTTTT
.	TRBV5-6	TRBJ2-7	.	CASSPQPVGSYEQYF	TGTGCCAGCAGCCCGCAGCCAGTGGGCTCCTACGAGCAGTACTTC